The T cell receptor beta chain described here comes from a study of post-analysis software for immune sequencing data. Study-level information: Secondary progressive, relapsing-remitting and progressive-relapsing multiple sclerosis were among the included disease courses.

Carried by the TCR beta cDNA libraries were unique molecular identifiers. The T cell input of about 0.85 to 10 million gave about 500,000 cDNA molecules. In TCRdb, the PCR reads were re-called with MiXCR into one record per CDR3 protein. The sample consists of 500,000 to 600,000 distinct CDR3 sequences, roughly 40% of them appearing once. This clonotype turned up a few times. Its cognate antigen is unknown. Study-wide results and caveats: When the samples were clustered directly with F measure, those that had been prepared in the same batch showed strong co-clustering. Relative to controls, patients with multiple sclerosis showed significantly lower normalized Chao1 diversity.

Sample: blood. The sequence came from a girl aged 5-17 years with multiple sclerosis.

CDR3 protein: CAWRARDNEQFF. The CDR3 DNA sequence: TGTGCCTGGAGAGCAAGGGACAATGAGCAGTTCTTC. The chain recombines TRBV30 with TRBJ2-1; D unresolved. This CDR3 has 12 amino acids. Germline-derived CDR1 and CDR2 are GTSNPN and SVGIG (reference sequence). The germline V and J ends were trimmed by 3 bases and 5 bases, with 8 bases remaining between them.